A single T cell receptor (beta chain) is shown here with its context. Donors comprised healthy HIV-negative adults lacking recent acute infections or vaccinations. V lost 6 bases and J lost 4; bases outside the gene matches: 12. This CDR3 region has 15 residues. Germline assignment: CDR1 MNHEY and CDR2 SVGAGI. This entry belongs to a study of shared clonotypes between healthy human individuals. Whole-study context: The cohort had two women and three men, ages 18 to 49.

Replicate PCRs run on unsorted PBMC used about 300 ng DNA, which was approximately 30,000 T cell genomes. Data came from immunoSEQ multiplex PCR; TCRdb stores just in-frame clones and leaves some out. Here the sample spans fewer than 600,000 clones, approximately 77% being singletons. The chain recombines TRBV6-5 with TRBJ2-7; 7 positions agree with TRBD1. Sequencing input: PBMCs. The receptor was derived from a woman aged 40-49 years in good health. Some clones in this sample may be carry-over from other donors' samples. CDR3 amino acids: CASRETRDSVYEQYF. CDR3 in DNA: TGTGCCAGCAGGGAGACCCGGGACAGTGTATACGAGCAGTACTTC.